This entry features one T cell receptor (beta chain) sequence. What it binds is not known. The sample is drawn from a study of blood T cells in healthy people across ages. Through a sample-barcoded 5' primer and a J-beta primer mix, a second PCR was run for roughly 6 to 12 cycles. Each sample provided no less than 2.5 million CDR3-containing paired-end reads. MiXCR was run by TCRdb on the 5' RACE reads, yielding one entry per CDR3 protein. In the table there are 650,000 to 1,000,000 distinct CDR3 sequences, around 36% of which are singletons. Per the germline V gene, CDR1 is SGHRS and CDR2 is YFSETQ. This CDR3 is built from 15 residues. V lost 3 bases, J lost 2 bases, and 15 bases lay in between. General study results and limits: Across samples, TCR beta diversity tracked strongly with naive T cell percentage.

Every sample had a minimum of 6.5 million PBMCs isolated. The chain joins TRBV5-1 to TRBJ2-7; TRBD2 is a possible D gene (7 bases). The clonotype comes from a man aged 18 to 30 in good health. The sample consisted of blood. CDR3: CASSWGGHGTYEQYF. The CDR3 nucleotides are TGCGCCAGCAGCTGGGGGGGACATGGGACCTACGAGCAGTACTTC.